This T cell receptor beta chain was profiled in a study of cytomegalovirus exposure and HLA in healthy donors (dated by TCRdb to about 2017). For the wider study: The 666 repertoires of the first cohort and the roughly 110 validation repertoires were produced on the same platform, according to a later analysis. The aim of the study was to test whether cataloging public T cell receptors could identify signatures of past pathogen exposure. Along with the roughly 700-subject first cohort, a separate validation cohort of approximately 110 different subjects was used. To predict cytomegalovirus infection status, the study combined high-throughput TCR immunosequencing, statistical association of individual TCRs with disease status, and machine learning. General study outcomes and caveats: In vitro tests confirmed that a few of the cytomegalovirus-associated TCR beta chains recognize cytomegalovirus antigens. It was suggested by the authors that the approach could potentially be generalized to other disease states and immunological phenotypes. Of the cluster scores, about 94% were above 0 in a later analysis, which found that TCRs clustered in the first cohort also tended to co-occur in the roughly 130 validation repertoires. In the study, roughly 160 TCR beta chains were listed as associated with cytomegalovirus. All 120 or so repertoires were used to score co-occurrence in the validation cohort in a later analysis, because that analysis had no HLA typing for the cohort. In both the original and validation cohorts, the classifier was reported to diagnose cytomegalovirus status with high specificity and sensitivity. Most TCR sequences were seen in very few donors, while some public TCRs were found in many individuals.

The donors belonged to the validation cohort of roughly 120 subjects, which was separate from the roughly 700-subject first cohort. With respect to this clone: The clone's antigen remains unknown. No much larger clonotype is one base removed from it; base qualities were not supplied.

The germline V gene gives CDR1 as SGHAT and CDR2 as FQNNGV. From V the trimming removes 5 bases and from J it removes 4 bases, while the gene matches leave 11 bases of the junction unaccounted for. The CDR3 numbers 17 residues from cysteine through phenylalanine. Only CDR3 DNA remains: 51 bases, in frame from the first base. Library method: the immunoSEQ multiplex PCR assay. Regarding the original processing steps: A statistical classification framework was built for diagnosing cytomegalovirus status from the catalog of TCR beta chain sequences. TCRdb provides this immuneACCESS table in a form limited to in-frame rearrangements. Some clones are lacking; in checked studies, under half of them reflect an unresolved V gene, and why the rest are absent is not known. D and trimming come from the DNA, and the V and J calls and clone size come from that table. Recorded for this sample are some 250,000 clones; about 90% of them occurred a single time. The ten largest clones capture 1% to 1.5% of the sample.

This chain joins TRBV11-2 to TRBJ2-3; TRBD2 matches 11 bases in the middle. Sequenced material: PBMCs. This clonotype originated in a woman aged 25 to 39 in good health and CMV-seropositive. The CDR3 corresponds to CASSDRRLAGQPDTQYF. The sequence in DNA is TGTGCCAGCAGCGATCGGAGACTAGCGGGACAGCCAGATACGCAGTATTTT. Reference TRBV11-2 and TRBJ2-3 genes cover what lies past the CDR3, so the full variable domain is EAGVAQSPRYKIIEKRQSVAFWCNPISGHATLYWYQQILGQGPKLLIQFQNNGVVDDSQLPKDRFSAERLKGVDSTLKIQPAKLEDSAVYLCASSDRRLAGQPDTQYFGPGTRLTVL.